This T cell receptor beta chain was captured by sequencing in a study of breast tumors, draining lymph nodes, adjacent tissues. The germline CDR1 and CDR2 sequences are SGHDN and FVKESK. V lost 0 bases, J lost 1 base, and 4 bases lay in between. This CDR3 contains 13 residues. As for this clonotype: Its specificity is not known.

From the multiplex PCR reads, TCRdb called clonotypes with MiXCR, one entry per CDR3 protein. The table shows some 7,600 distinct CDR3 sequences, with under 85% occurring only once. The study, taken as a whole, reports: Most tumor T cells seemingly derive from lymph node, then expand in tumor. Compared with basal-like, luminal-like tumors shared significantly more repertoire with nontumor tissue. Tumor TCR diversity was below lymph nodes but above nontumor tissue.

Input material: tumor-adjacent breast tissue. The chain is built from TRBV14 and TRBJ2-7, with D uncertain. This TCR came from a female donor with breast cancer. Some clones in this sample may be carry-over from other donors' samples. In nucleotides, the CDR3 is TGTGCCAGCAGCCAAGAAAGGTCCTACGAGCAGTACTTC. Residues: CASSQERSYEQYF.